Presented here are 23 T cell receptor beta chains from one specimen sequenced in a study of T cells in women clearing cervical HPV infection. Some clones are missing from TCRdb's copy, which holds only in-frame ones; the method was immunoSEQ multiplex PCR. The listing contains roughly 23,000 clones. Sequencing was done on a sample of blood buffy coat. The origin of the receptors is a woman aged 18 to 75 with a cervical HPV16 infection that either progressed to CIN3+ or cleared (not recorded which).

About this clone itself: Read sequence stops 3 residues before the CDR3 end, and the germline J gene provides the missing end. V usage is TRBV19 and J usage is TRBJ1-4; D possibly corresponds to TRBD1 (5 bases). CDR3 length: 17 amino acids. CDR1 is LNHDA and CDR2 is SQIVND in the germline V gene (reference sequence). CDR3 bases read: TGTGCCAGTAGTCCAGGCTACTTCTTCTCTGGGGCCAACGTA. Translation: CASSPGYFFSGANV. The whole CDR3 protein reads CASSPGYFFSGANVLFF.

Of note for this clone: The CDR3 extends 3 residues past the end of the read, so its final part is completed from the germline J gene. V gene TRBV7-9 combines with J gene TRBJ1-2; no definite D call. The CDR3 runs 14 residues. Germline CDR1 SEHNR, CDR2 FQNEAQ (reference sequence). The CDR3 is CASSLERLAGDYTF. The covered CDR3 bases are TGTGCCAGCAGCTTGGAGAGACTAGCGGGCGAC. Filled out from reference TRBV7-9 and TRBJ1-2, the complete variable domain reads DTGVSQNPRHKITKRGQNVTFRCDPISEHNRLYWYRQTLGQGPEFLTYFQNEAQLEKSRLLSDRFSAERPKGSFSTLEIQRTEQGDSAMYLCASSLERLAGDYTFGSGTRLTVV.

Regarding this clone: The read comes to an end 3 residues before the CDR3 does, leaving the germline J gene to fill in the end. The V and J genes are TRBV19 and TRBJ1-2; TRBD1 is a possible D gene (5 bases). CDR1 LNHDA and CDR2 SQIVND come from the germline V gene (reference sequence). There are 13 residues in the CDR3. This CDR3 reads CASSMYRQDTYTF. The sequenced CDR3 bases are TGTGCCAGTAGTATGTACAGGCAAGATACC. Complete variable domain (other parts from reference TRBV19 and TRBJ1-2): DGGITQSPKYLFRKEGQNVTLSCEQNLNHDAMYWYRQDPGQGLRLIYYSQIVNDFQKGDIAEGYSVSREKKESFPLTVTSAQKNPTAFYLCASSMYRQDTYTFGSGTRLTVV.

Notes on this clone: With the read ending 3 residues before the CDR3 end, the germline J gene is used to fill in that end. The chain is built from TRBV10-3 and TRBJ1-5, with 7 positions matching TRBD1. Germline CDR1 reads ENHRY; CDR2 reads SYGVKD. V shed 4 bases and J 3 bases; nucleotides not matched to a gene: 12. This CDR3 region has 17 residues. CDR3 residues: CAISGAARQGNNQPQHF. The CDR3 DNA, read in part, is TGTGCCATCAGTGGGGCAGCTAGACAGGGTAACAATCAGCCC.

To note about this clone: The read ends 3 residues early relative to the CDR3; the germline J gene fills the gap. The J gene is TRBJ2-7, the V gene TRBV5-1; 7 bases are shared with TRBD2. This CDR3 is 16 amino acids long. Germline CDR1 and CDR2: SGHRS and YFSETQ. V lost 0 bases to trimming and J lost 6 bases; unmatched junction nucleotides: 12. CDR3 DNA (partial): TGCGCCAGCAGCTTGGCCGCGACACCCAGGGAGGGCGAG. This sequence encodes CASSLAATPREGE. The complete CDR3 sequence is CASSLAATPREGEQYF. The full variable domain, its missing parts supplied by reference TRBV5-1 and TRBJ2-7, is KAGVTQTPRYLIKTRGQQVTLSCSPISGHRSVSWYQQTPGQGLQFLFEYFSETQRNKGNFPGRFSGRQFSNSRSEMNVSTLELGDSALYLCASSLAATPREGEQYFGPGTRLTVT.

Remarks on this clone: The read terminates 3 residues ahead of where the CDR3 ends, so the germline J gene completes it. The V call is TRBV19, the J call TRBJ1-1, with no clear D. Trimming left V 5 bases short and J 0 bases short, with 10 bases between. The V gene's germline CDR1 is LNHDA and CDR2 SQIVND (reference sequence). The CDR3 is made up of 14 amino acids. Partial CDR3 DNA: TGTGCCAGTAGTCCTAACTCGGTGAACACTGAA. As protein: CASSPNSVNTE. The CDR3 as a whole reads CASSPNSVNTEAFF.

Comments on this clone: The sequence runs out 3 residues before the end of the CDR3; the remainder is reconstructed from the germline J gene. V is TRBV5-5 and J is TRBJ1-2; TRBD1 is a possible D gene (5 bases). This CDR3 contains 12 residues. Deletions cut 4 bases from V and 6 bases from J, with 10 bases between. Germline CDR1 SGHKS, CDR2 YYEKEE (reference sequence). The covered CDR3 bases are TGTGCCAGCAGCCTGACAGACCATGGC. Translation gives CASSLTDHG. The CDR3 in its entirety is CASSLTDHGYTF.

A remark on this clone: The CDR3 is cut off 3 residues early in the read; its end comes from the germline J gene. The rearrangement uses TRBV2 and TRBJ2-2; TRBD1 is a possible D gene (6 bases). In germline, CDR1 is SNHLY, CDR2 FYNNEI. The CDR3 runs 15 residues. Between the trimmed V and J ends, which lost 5 bases and 5 bases, there was a span of 15 bases. Incomplete CDR3 DNA: TGTGCCAGCAGTTCAAACTCCAGGGGAACCGGGGAG. Amino acid sequence: CASSSNSRGTGE. The entire CDR3 sequence reads CASSSNSRGTGELFF. The entire variable domain, with the rest obtained from reference TRBV2 and TRBJ2-2, is as follows: EPEVTQTPSHQVTQMGQEVILRCVPISNHLYFYWYRQILGQKVEFLVSFYNNEISEKSEIFDDQFSVERPDGSNFTLKIRSTKLEDSAMYFCASSSNSRGTGELFFGEGSRLTVL.

The CDR3 protein is CASSWDRSNYGYTF. Partial CDR3 DNA: TGTGCCAGCAGCTGGGACAGATCTAACTATGGC. The chain employs TRBV5-8 and TRBJ1-2; 7 bases are shared with TRBD1. The missing CDR3 end, 3 residues past where the read stops, is filled in from the germline J gene. V dropped 3 bases and J dropped 0; count of bases not matched to a gene: 2. Per germline, CDR1 SGHTS and CDR2 YDEGEE. This CDR3 contains 14 residues.

Worth noting for this clone: Read data end 3 residues before the CDR3 end; the end is taken from the germline J gene. The V and J genes are TRBV7-3 and TRBJ2-1; D gene unclear. This CDR3 contains 16 residues. Trimming pared 1 base from V and 5 bases from J, leaving 15 bases between. Germline CDR1 and CDR2: SGHTA and FQGTGA. The CDR3 here is CASSLIGFSSHNEQFF. The DNA read from the CDR3 is TGTGCCAGCAGCTTAATCGGGTTCAGTTCTCACAATGAG.

With regard to this clone: The read terminates 3 residues before the CDR3 end, so the remaining end is supplied by the germline J gene. The J gene is TRBJ2-7, the V gene TRBV28, with TRBD2 matching 8 bases. Germline-derived CDR1 and CDR2 are MDHEN and SYDVKM. This CDR3 is built from 15 residues. Trimming cost V 8 bases and J 0 bases; bases outside gene matches: 9. The CDR3 reads CASCRGGLSSYEQYF. The CDR3 DNA, read in part, is TGTGCCAGCTGCCGGGGGGGGCTGAGCTCCTACGAG. Together with reference TRBV28 and TRBJ2-7, the CDR3 gives the full variable domain: DVKVTQSSRYLVKRTGEKVFLECVQDMDHENMFWYRQDPGLGLRLIYFSYDVKMKEKGDIPEGYSVSREKKERFSLILESASTNQTSMYLCASCRGGLSSYEQYFGPGTRLTVT.

On this clone: The CDR3 end falls 3 residues outside the read, so it is completed with the germline J gene. The chain links TRBV28 to TRBJ1-4, with 9 bases identical to TRBD1. The CDR3 contains 16 residues. Germline trimming cut 2 bases from V and 3 bases from J; bases unmatched to any gene: 4. Germline V gives CDR1 MDHEN, CDR2 SYDVKM. CDR3 residues: CASSLPDRGSNEKLFF. The covered CDR3 bases are TGTGCCAGCAGTTTACCCGACAGGGGGTCTAATGAAAAA.

In the case of this clone: Sequencing ends 3 residues short of the CDR3 end; the germline J gene provides the rest. J is TRBJ2-1 and V is TRBV14, with D hard to call. CDR3 length: 14 residues. Deletions cut 0 bases from V and 7 bases from J, with 10 bases between. Germline loops: CDR1 SGHDN, CDR2 FVKESK. The covered CDR3 bases are TGTGCCAGCAGCCAAGACAGAGGCGGTAATGAG. This translates into CASSQDRGGNE. The CDR3 as a whole reads CASSQDRGGNEQFF.

Worth noting for this clone: The read ends 3 residues before the CDR3 terminus; that terminus is restored from the germline J gene. The rearrangement links TRBV5-4 to TRBJ2-7; 9 bases are a match to TRBD2. Germline CDR1 SGHNT, CDR2 YYREEE (reference sequence). V gave up 4 bases and J gave up 5 bases; unmatched junction bases: 10. This CDR3 is 15 amino acids long. CDR3 DNA (partial): TGTGCCAGCAGCGAACTTAGCGGGAGTCTAGACGAG. Protein sequence: CASSELSGSLDE. The entire CDR3 reads CASSELSGSLDEQYF.

The CDR3 bases that were read are TGTGCTAGTGGTGTATCCAGGGGAACTGAA. Translated, it gives CASGVSRGTE. The entire CDR3 is CASGVSRGTEAFF. The chain has TRBV12-5 and TRBJ1-1, with D tentatively TRBD1 (6 bases). From the germline J gene comes the end of the CDR3, since the read stops 3 residues before it. There are 13 residues in the CDR3. The germline V gene encodes CDR1 LGHNT and CDR2 FRNRAP. V lost 5 bases, J lost 5 bases, and 12 bases lay in between. The entire variable domain, with the rest obtained from reference TRBV12-5 and TRBJ1-1, is as follows: DARVTQTPRHKVTEMGQEVTMRCQPILGHNTVFWYRQTMMQGLELLAYFRNRAPLDDSGMPKDRFSAEMPDATLATLKIQPSEPRDSAVYFCASGVSRGTEAFFGQGTRLTVV.

Turning to this clone: Relative to the germline gene, one junction end is altered; a read error may explain this. The read terminates 3 residues before the CDR3 end, so the remaining end is supplied by the germline J gene. The rearrangement uses TRBV6-4 and TRBJ2-3; tentatively, D is TRBD1 (5 bases). This CDR3 is built from 15 residues. Germline-derived CDR1 and CDR2 are MRHNA and SNTAGT. The CDR3 bases that were read are TGTGCCAGCAGCGACTCCGTAGGGGGCACAGATACG. Encoded protein: CASSDSVGGTDT. The entire CDR3 is CASSDSVGGTDTQYF.

As regards this clone: The read ends 3 residues before the CDR3 terminus; that terminus is restored from the germline J gene. The chain couples TRBV14 to TRBJ1-3, with D possibly being TRBD1 (5 bases). The CDR3 runs 14 residues. V was shortened by 4 bases and J by 4 bases, with 11 bases between the two germline ends. CDR1 SGHDN and CDR2 FVKESK come from the germline V gene. The CDR3 sequence: CASSRGRMGNTIYF. The DNA read from the CDR3 is TGTGCCAGCAGCCGGGGCAGGATGGGAAACACC.

With regard to this clone: Sequencing ends 3 residues short of the CDR3 end; the germline J gene provides the rest. The J gene is TRBJ2-3, the V gene TRBV20-1; D gene ambiguous. The length of the CDR3 is 12 residues. With 8 bases removed from V and 4 bases from J, the gap between germline ends came to 13 bases. Germline CDR1 and CDR2: DFQATT and SNEGSKA (reference sequence). The CDR3 loop is CSSREVADTQYF. Partial CDR3 DNA: TGCAGTTCTCGTGAGGTTGCAGATACG.

The CDR3 is CASSFTSGRIDGQYF. CDR3 DNA, as far as it was read: TGTGCCAGCAGCTTTACATCCGGCAGGATCGATGGT. The chain is built from TRBV7-6 and TRBJ2-4; the D is unclear. The CDR3 is cut off 3 residues early in the read; its end comes from the germline J gene. Germline V gives CDR1 SGHVS, CDR2 FNYEAQ. The CDR3 runs to 15 residues.

Concerning this clone: Sequencing ends 3 residues short of the CDR3 end; the germline J gene provides the rest. The chain couples TRBV19 to TRBJ2-3; D possibly corresponds to TRBD2 (6 bases). There are 15 residues in the CDR3. Germline V gene lookup returns CDR1 LNHDA and CDR2 SQIVND (reference sequence). The CDR3 reads CASTSRGAPRETQYF. CDR3 DNA, as far as it was read: TGTGCCAGTACCTCCCGCGGGGCCCCAAGAGAGACG. The entire variable domain, with the rest obtained from reference TRBV19 and TRBJ2-3, is as follows: DGGITQSPKYLFRKEGQNVTLSCEQNLNHDAMYWYRQDPGQGLRLIYYSQIVNDFQKGDIAEGYSVSREKKESFPLTVTSAQKNPTAFYLCASTSRGAPRETQYFGPGTRLTVL.

To note about this clone: The CDR3 goes on 3 residues after the read ends, and that part is filled in from the germline J gene. The chain couples TRBV5-6 to TRBJ2-7; 7 bases line up with TRBD1. The trim removed 8 bases at V and 3 bases at J, leaving 11 bases unmatched. This CDR3 contains 14 residues. Germline assignment: CDR1 SGHDT and CDR2 YYEEEE. The CDR3 is CASSWTGSHYEQYF. The CDR3 DNA, read in part, is TGTGCCAGTTCCTGGACAGGATCTCACTACGAG.

Partial CDR3 DNA: TGTGCCAGTAGTATTGGAGCAGGGGGCCAAGAGACC. The encoded protein is CASSIGAGGQET. The whole CDR3 sequence is CASSIGAGGQETQYF. V usage is TRBV19 and J usage is TRBJ2-5; 7 bases agree with TRBD1. The CDR3 end is not reached by the read, which stops 3 residues before it; the germline J gene fills it in. The length of the CDR3 is 15 residues. The V and J ends lost 3 bases and 1 base, in that order; junction bases with no gene match: 5. The germline V gene encodes CDR1 LNHDA and CDR2 SQIVND (reference sequence).

In the case of this clone: The read ends 3 residues before the CDR3 terminus; that terminus is restored from the germline J gene. The rearrangement joins TRBV5-4 to TRBJ2-1, with D maybe TRBD1 (6 bases). V lost 0 bases and J lost 7, with 11 bases in between. There are 14 residues in the CDR3. From germline, CDR1 is SGHNT and CDR2 YYREEE (reference sequence). The CDR3 loop reads CASSLEQGWNEQFF. The DNA read from the CDR3 is TGTGCCAGCAGCTTGGAACAGGGCTGGAATGAG.